The 16 T cell receptor beta chains reported below all come from one sample, sequenced in a study of blood T cell repertoires in COVID-19. Assay: immunoSEQ multiplex PCR; the TCRdb copy retains only in-frame clones and omits some. The table includes 150,000 to 200,000 clones, 85% to 90% detected once. Sequencing input: peripheral blood. The receptors were sampled from a woman aged 55-70 years with acute or convalescent COVID-19.

The chain joins TRBV2 to TRBJ2-7; TRBD2 is a possible D gene (5 bases). The CDR3 sequence is 14 residues long. CDR1 is SNHLY and CDR2 is FYNNEI in the germline V gene. V lost 0 bases and J 3 bases, leaving 9 bases between the germline ends. The DNA of the CDR3 is TGTGCCAGCAGTGAAGCGGCTAGCAACTACGAGCAGTACGTC. Translating gives CASSEAASNYEQYV.

This chain uses TRBV6-2 or TRBV6-3 with TRBJ2-1; 7 nucleotides agree with TRBD2. Per germline, CDR1 MNHEY and CDR2 SVGEGT. Trimming cost V 2 bases and J 0 bases; bases outside gene matches: 7. This CDR3 contains 17 residues. The CDR3 DNA follows: TGTGCCAGCAGTTACCTCACGGGCGGGGGCTCCTACAATGAGCAGTTCTTC. Translating gives CASSYLTGGGSYNEQFF.

This clone has a handful of counts. The chain joins TRBV11-2 to TRBJ2-1; maybe TRBD1 (5 bases). CDR1 is SGHAT, CDR2 FQNNGV, per germline. V lost 8 bases to trimming and J lost 4 bases, with 15 bases between them. The CDR3 sequence is 14 residues long. CDR3: CASGASLGYNEQFF. The CDR3 DNA reads as TGTGCCAGCGGGGCCTCCCTCGGTTACAATGAGCAGTTCTTC.

The chain carries TRBV5-1 and TRBJ2-3; 13 bases are a match to TRBD2. Germline lookup yields CDR1 SGHRS and CDR2 YFSETQ. This CDR3 has 18 residues. V trimming: 4 bases; J trimming: 2 bases; junction bases outside the gene matches: 10. The CDR3 is CASSLGLAGVRFTDTQYF. The CDR3 DNA reads TGCGCCAGCAGCCTCGGACTAGCGGGAGTGCGCTTCACAGATACGCAGTATTTT.

V is TRBV5-1 and J is TRBJ2-7, with D possibly matching TRBD1 (7 bases). The V end lost 0 bases, the J end lost 4 bases, and 14 bases lay between the germline ends. CDR1 SGHRS and CDR2 YFSETQ come from the germline V gene. CDR3 length equals 15 residues. CDR3 residues: CASSLGQGGPYEQYF. CDR3 bases: TGCGCCAGCAGCTTGGGGCAGGGGGGTCCTTACGAGCAGTACTTC.

This chain uses TRBV6-5 with TRBJ2-1; D is perhaps TRBD1 (5 bases). The CDR3 has 14 residues. The germline gives CDR1 MNHEY, CDR2 SVGAGI. Trimming took off 8 bases at V and 8 bases at J, with 19 bases between the two ends. CDR3 nucleotides: TGTGCCAGCTCTGCGGCAGGGTTATATTATGAGCAGTTCTTC. It translates to CASSAAGLYYEQFF.

The chain recombines TRBV18 with TRBJ1-2, with D perhaps matching TRBD1 (6 bases). This CDR3 region has 14 residues. Germline CDR1 and CDR2: KGHSH and LQKENI. V was trimmed by 4 bases and J by 1 base, leaving 10 bases between them. DNA for the CDR3: TGTGCCAGCTCACGGACAGACCTTAACTATGGCTACACCTTC. Protein: CASSRTDLNYGYTF.

The gene calls are TRBV7-9 and TRBJ2-1; D might be TRBD1 (6 bases). Between the trimmed V and J ends, which lost 5 bases and 8 bases, there was a span of 19 bases. The CDR3 extends over 15 amino acids. Germline loops: CDR1 SEHNR, CDR2 FQNEAQ (reference sequence). The DNA of the CDR3 is TGTGCCAGCAGCCCCGGACAGCCTCTCGGAGATGAGCAGTTCTTC. Encoded protein: CASSPGQPLGDEQFF.

This chain joins TRBV5-1 and TRBJ2-3; the D gene is possibly TRBD1 (6 bases). Trimming left V 7 bases short and J 6 bases short, with 9 bases between. CDR1 is SGHRS and CDR2 is YFSETQ in the germline V gene. CDR3 length: 11 residues. CDR3 in DNA: TGCGCCAGCCAGAGGGGGGATACGCAGTATTTT. This sequence encodes CASQRGDTQYF.

This clone occurred many times. The genes are TRBV28 and TRBJ1-6, with TRBD1 matching 8 bases. The CDR3 has 19 residues. The V and J ends lost 3 bases and 0 bases, in that order; junction bases with no gene match: 10. Germline V gene data show CDR1 as MDHEN and CDR2 as SYDVKM. The CDR3 loop reads CASSFRGLGKSSYNSPLHF. The CDR3 DNA reads as TGTGCCAGCAGTTTCAGGGGGCTAGGGAAGAGCTCCTATAATTCACCCCTCCACTTT. The variable domain in full, completed from reference TRBV28 and TRBJ1-6, reads DVKVTQSSRYLVKRTGEKVFLECVQDMDHENMFWYRQDPGLGLRLIYFSYDVKMKEKGDIPEGYSVSREKKERFSLILESASTNQTSMYLCASSFRGLGKSSYNSPLHFGNGTRLTVT.

The rearrangement links TRBV23-1 to TRBJ1-3; the D gene is possibly TRBD1 (6 bases). TRBV23-1 falls under the ORF class, with uncertain function. This CDR3 has 17 residues. Trimming took off 7 bases at V and 0 bases at J, with 19 bases between the two ends. The DNA for the CDR3 is TGCGCCAGCAACCAAGGAGGACAGACACTCTCTGGAAACACCATATATTTT. It encodes CASNQGGQTLSGNTIYF.

This clone was counted once. The chain combines TRBV6-5 with TRBJ1-5; the D gene is possibly TRBD1 (5 bases). Germline lookup yields CDR1 MNHEY and CDR2 SVGAGI. Trimming took 11 bases from V and 7 from J, leaving 18 bases between them. The CDR3 consists of 13 residues. CDR3 DNA sequence: TGTGCCGGCTCCCTGGGAGGGGACCAGCCCCAGCATTTT. Translating gives CAGSLGGDQPQHF.

J is TRBJ2-7 and V is TRBV13, with 13 bases fitting TRBD2. The CDR3 sequence is 14 residues long. V shed 3 bases, J shed 10 bases, and the junction held 6 bases outside the gene matches. Germline CDR1 PRHDT, CDR2 FYEKMQ (reference sequence). Written as DNA, the CDR3 is TGTGCCAGCAGCTTCGGACTAGCGGGAGATGCTCAGTACTTC. Translated: CASSFGLAGDAQYF.

The chain carries TRBV7-6 and TRBJ2-1, with D unresolved. This CDR3 region has 15 residues. Germline V lookup: CDR1 SGHVS, CDR2 FNYEAQ. V gave up 5 bases and J gave up 6 bases, with 17 bases separating them. CDR3 in amino acids: CASSPRVGYINEQFF. CDR3 in DNA: TGTGCCAGCAGCCCTCGGGTGGGTTATATCAATGAGCAGTTCTTC.

CDR3 region: CASSPQRLANNEQFF. The CDR3 coding sequence is TGTGCCAGCAGCCCTCAGCGACTAGCGAACAATGAGCAGTTCTTC. The chain carries TRBV7-8 and TRBJ2-1; 8 bases map to TRBD2. Germline CDR1 reads SGHVS; CDR2 reads FQNEAQ. J was trimmed by 5 bases and V by 5 bases; bases with no gene match: 8. There are 15 residues in the CDR3.

V is TRBV3-1 (or the pseudogene TRBV3-2) and J is TRBJ2-1; D might be TRBD2 (5 bases). Germline CDR1 reads LGHDT; CDR2 reads YNNKEL (reference sequence). This CDR3 has 17 amino acids. Between the trimmed V and J ends, which lost 4 bases and 0 bases, there was a span of 16 bases. CDR3: CASSPRTPNPSYNEQFF. The CDR3 nucleotides are TGTGCCAGCAGCCCTCGGACTCCTAATCCCTCCTACAATGAGCAGTTCTTC.